This is a list of T cell receptor beta chains from one sample in a study of T cell responses to AZD1222 COVID-19 vaccine. Assay: immunoSEQ multiplex PCR; the TCRdb copy retains only in-frame clones and omits some. The data hold 130,000 or so clones, with 93% observed a single time. The sequenced sample was peripheral blood, obtained on day 0 of AZD1222 vaccination. The receptors shown here come from an adult in good health. Each CDR3 is given with its conserved first and last residue. A D gene is named only where the DNA matches it firmly. Expanded clones are given a class, and other clones once, few, many or no size at all.

V gene	D gene	clone size	J gene	CDR3 DNA	CDR3 protein
TRBV19	NA	NA	TRBJ1-1	TGTGCCAGTAGGGGTCACCGGGGGACTGAAGCTTTCTTT	CASRGHRGTEAFF
TRBV19	TRBD1	NA	TRBJ2-5	TGTGCCACCGCGATTACCGGGACAGGGGCCGAGACCCAGTACTTC	CATAITGTGAETQYF
TRBV30	NA	once	TRBJ1-4	TGTGCCTGGAGTGTACTTTCCCGGGTGGAAAAACTGTTTTTT	CAWSVLSRVEKLFF
TRBV7-3	NA	NA	TRBJ2-2	TGTGCCAGCAGCCAGTCGGTTCACGGGGAGCTGTTTTTT	CASSQSVHGELFF
TRBV7-9	NA	NA	TRBJ1-5	TGTGCCAGCAGCGCCTCAGGTTTCAATCAGCCCCAGCATTTT	CASSASGFNQPQHF
TRBV3-1/TRBV3-2	TRBD1	NA	TRBJ1-2	TGTGCCAGCAGCCCCCGGGACAGGGACGACTATGGCTACACCTTC	CASSPRDRDDYGYTF
TRBV9	TRBD2	NA	TRBJ2-1	TGTGCCAGCAGCGCTAAAGCGGGAGGGTTTAATGAGCAGTTCTTC	CASSAKAGGFNEQFF
TRBV27	NA	NA	TRBJ1-1	TGTGCCAGCAGCCGCGATCCGGGGGGCCATTCATCGGGTGAAGCTTTCTTT	CASSRDPGGHSSGEAFF
TRBV27	NA	NA	TRBJ2-3	TGTGCCAGCAGTTTTGGGAGTGGCACAGATACGCAGTATTTT	CASSFGSGTDTQYF
TRBV14	NA	once	TRBJ1-2	TGTGCCAGCAGCCCCACCCAACGGTCCCCGTATGGCTACACCTTC	CASSPTQRSPYGYTF
TRBV7-9	NA	NA	TRBJ1-1	TGTGCCAGCAGCCCCTTCGGAGGGAGGGTGAACACTGAAGCTTTCTTT	CASSPFGGRVNTEAFF
TRBV19	NA	NA	TRBJ1-2	TGTGCCAGTAGGCCCCTCGGGGACTTCTATGGCTACACCTTC	CASRPLGDFYGYTF
TRBV18	TRBD2	once	TRBJ2-7	TGTGCCAGCTCACCACTGCTAGCGGGGCCACCCAACTCCTACGAGCAGTACTTC	CASSPLLAGPPNSYEQYF
TRBV5-1	NA	NA	TRBJ2-3	TGCGCCAGCAGCTTGGGCGGGCACACAGATACGCAGTATTTT	CASSLGGHTDTQYF
TRBV5-1	NA	NA	TRBJ1-1	TGCGCCAGCAGCCCCCGGAGGGAGCTAGAGAACACTGAAGCTTTCTTT	CASSPRRELENTEAFF
TRBV25-1	NA	NA	TRBJ1-1	TGTGCCAGCAGTGAGTATTTTGGGGACCTCACTGAAGCTTTCTTT	CASSEYFGDLTEAFF
TRBV28	NA	NA	TRBJ1-1	TGTGCCAGCAGACCTACAGGGCAGAACACTGAAGCTTTCTTT	CASRPTGQNTEAFF
TRBV18	NA	once	TRBJ2-3	TGTGCCAGCTCACCACGGGGCAGGGGCACAGATACGCAGTATTTT	CASSPRGRGTDTQYF
TRBV6-5	TRBD1	once	TRBJ1-1	TGTGCCAGCAGGGGGACAGGGCTGAACACTGAAGCTTTCTTT	CASRGTGLNTEAFF
TRBV30	NA	NA	TRBJ1-4	TGTGCCTGGAGTGTCGGGTCCCCAGCTAATGAAAAACTGTTTTTT	CAWSVGSPANEKLFF
TRBV12-3/TRBV12-4	NA	NA	TRBJ2-7	TGTGCCAGCTACGAGCAGTACTTC	CASYEQYF
TRBV19	NA	NA	TRBJ1-5	TGTGCCAGTAGTATGTGGGGTCAGCCCCAGCATTTT	CASSMWGQPQHF
TRBV7-7	TRBD2	NA	TRBJ2-1	TGTGCCAGCAGCTTAGGGCGGGGGGGGTCCTACAATGAGCAGTTCTTC	CASSLGRGGSYNEQFF
TRBV10-1	NA	NA	TRBJ2-1	TGCGCCAGCAGTGATACCCCCTGGGAGCAGTTCTTC	CASSDTPWEQFF
TRBV29-1	NA	NA	TRBJ1-2	TGCAGCGTTGAAGACCTAGTGGGATACTATGGCTACACCTTC	CSVEDLVGYYGYTF
TRBV19	NA	NA	TRBJ1-4	TGTGCCAGTAGTAACTGGGGGGGGAATGAAAAACTGTTTTTT	CASSNWGGNEKLFF
TRBV7-2	NA	NA	TRBJ1-2	TGTGCCAGCAGCTTAAAAAGGGCAGGGGATGGCTACACCTTC	CASSLKRAGDGYTF
TRBV5-1	NA	NA	TRBJ2-2	TGCGCCAGCAGCCCTAAACAGTACACCGGGGAGCTGTTTTTT	CASSPKQYTGELFF
TRBV27	NA	few	TRBJ1-5	TGTGCCAGCAGTAAACAGGGATTGGGCAATCAGCCCCAGCATTTT	CASSKQGLGNQPQHF
TRBV5-6	TRBD1	NA	TRBJ2-1	TGTGCCAGCAGCTTGGCGACAGGGTTTCTTGATGAGCAGTTCTTC	CASSLATGFLDEQFF
TRBV7-8	TRBD1	once	TRBJ1-1	TGTGCCAGCAGCTTCGGACAGGCTAACACTGAAGCTTTCTTT	CASSFGQANTEAFF
TRBV6-2/TRBV6-3	TRBD1	NA	TRBJ2-7	TGTGCCAGCAGTTGGGACAGGGTTCTCGAGCAGTACTTC	CASSWDRVLEQYF
TRBV7-2	NA	NA	TRBJ1-1	TGTGCCAGCAGCTTAGGAGGGCTAGGAGCTTTCTTT	CASSLGGLGAFF
TRBV2	TRBD1	NA	TRBJ1-5	TGTGCCAGCAGTGAGAGGGGGCTCGGTGGTCAGCCCCAGCATTTT	CASSERGLGGQPQHF
TRBV7-6	NA	NA	TRBJ1-4	TGTGCCAGCAGCCCGAGAGGGGCCCTCGAAGAAAAACTGTTTTTT	CASSPRGALEEKLFF
TRBV6-5	NA	NA	TRBJ2-3	TGTGCCAGCAGTTACTCGAACGGGCTTAACACAGATACGCAGTATTTT	CASSYSNGLNTDTQYF
TRBV11-3	TRBD2	NA	TRBJ2-1	TGTGCCAGCAGCTTCACTAGCGGGGATGAGCAGTTCTTC	CASSFTSGDEQFF
TRBV15	TRBD1	NA	TRBJ2-7	TGTGCCACCAGCAGAGATCCGACAGGGGGGGACGAGCAGTACTTC	CATSRDPTGGDEQYF
TRBV5-4	NA	NA	TRBJ1-1	TGTGCCAGCACCCTGGACAGAAAGAACACTGAAGCTTTCTTT	CASTLDRKNTEAFF
TRBV9	NA	NA	TRBJ1-2	TGTGCCAGCAGCGTGGGGGGAAGTGGCTACACCTTC	CASSVGGSGYTF
TRBV11-2	TRBD1	NA	TRBJ1-5	TGTGCCAGCAGTCTAGACAGGGCCAACAATCAGCCCCAGCATTTT	CASSLDRANNQPQHF
TRBV29-1	NA	few	TRBJ1-5	TGCAGCGTTACAGATATGGTCAATCAGCCCCAGCATTTT	CSVTDMVNQPQHF
TRBV11-2	NA	NA	TRBJ2-1	TGTGCCAGCAGCCCGACCGGGACGACCTACAATGAGCAGTTCTTC	CASSPTGTTYNEQFF
TRBV30	NA	NA	TRBJ2-7	TGTGCCTGGAGTGGTAGTTACGAGCAGTACTTC	CAWSGSYEQYF
TRBV6-1	NA	NA	TRBJ1-5	TGTGCCAGCAGTGAATTGGGGGCAGGACAGCCCCAGCATTTT	CASSELGAGQPQHF